This T cell receptor beta chain was documented in a study of beta chain features in type 1 diabetes. Per germline, CDR1 LNHDA and CDR2 SQIVND (reference sequence). V shed 1 base, J shed 9 bases, and the junction held 11 bases outside the gene matches. The CDR3 length is 16 residues. The sequenced template was cDNA made from the entire isolated RNA. Sequenced by immunoSEQ multiplex PCR; TCRdb stores in-frame clones only, minus some. This table has about 900,000 clones, 17% appearing once. The study, taken as a whole, reports: A possible short-template PCR bias applies equally to patients and controls.

With respect to this clone: Its antigen remains unidentified.

J is TRBJ2-1 and V is TRBV19, with TRBD1 identical over 8 bases. The clonotype comes from a woman younger than 35 in good health. The material sequenced was naive CD4+ T cells from blood. Written as DNA, the CDR3 is TGTGCCAGTAGTATAGTCGCCCGCCAGGGGGCTAGTGAGCAGTTCTTC. It yields the protein CASSIVARQGASEQFF.